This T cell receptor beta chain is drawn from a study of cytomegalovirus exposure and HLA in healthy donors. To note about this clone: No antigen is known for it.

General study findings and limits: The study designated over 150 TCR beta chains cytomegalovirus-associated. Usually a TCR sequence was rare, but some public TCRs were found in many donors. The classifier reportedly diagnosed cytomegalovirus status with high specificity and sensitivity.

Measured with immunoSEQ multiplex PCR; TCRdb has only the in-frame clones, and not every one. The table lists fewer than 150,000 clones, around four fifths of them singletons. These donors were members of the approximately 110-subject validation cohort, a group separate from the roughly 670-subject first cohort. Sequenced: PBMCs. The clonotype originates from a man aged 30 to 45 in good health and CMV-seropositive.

CDR3 protein: CASTWDRDFITF. CDR3 DNA sequence: TGTGCCAGCACTTGGGACAGGGATTTCATCACCTTC. This chain links TRBV6-1 with TRBJ1-2; 9 bases line up with TRBD1. There are 12 residues in the CDR3. The V segment lost 7 bases and the J segment 13 bases; nucleotides outside the gene matches: 10. Germline CDR1 and CDR2: MNHNS and SASEGT.